The source of this T cell receptor (beta chain) is a study of blood T cells in healthy people across ages. Whole-study findings and limits: While age rose, TCR beta diversity per million T cells dropped in a roughly linear way.

A second PCR of 7 to 11 cycles used a sample-barcoded 5' primer and a J-beta primer mix. TCRdb re-called the 5' RACE reads through MiXCR, storing one row per CDR3 protein. The sample contains a few hundred thousand distinct CDR3 sequences, roughly half of which appear only once. This clonotype was recorded many times. Its target is not known. The source material was blood. The sequence came from a man between 60 and 75 years old in good health.

CDR3 protein: CASSLGRGPYEQYF. The CDR3 DNA is TGTGCCAGCAGCTTAGGAAGGGGGCCCTACGAGCAGTACTTC. The chain joins TRBV7-2 to TRBJ2-7; 7 nucleotides match TRBD1. CDR3 size: 14 residues. V dropped 1 base and J dropped 2; count of bases not matched to a gene: 2. Per germline, CDR1 SGHTA and CDR2 FQGNSA. The complete variable domain, with remaining parts taken from reference TRBV7-2 and TRBJ2-7, reads GAGVSQSPSNKVTEKGKDVELRCDPISGHTALYWYRQSLGQGLEFLIYFQGNSAPDKSGLPSDRFSAERTGGSVSTLTIQRTQQEDSAVYLCASSLGRGPYEQYFGPGTRLTVT.